This passage covers 23 T cell receptor beta chains from one sample sequenced in a study of blood T cell repertoires in COVID-19. Method: immunoSEQ multiplex PCR; TCRdb's copy keeps in-frame clones and lacks some. The sample has a few hundred thousand clones, 85% to 90% seen once. What was sequenced was peripheral blood. The receptors derive from a man between 60 and 75 years old with acute or convalescent COVID-19.

CDR3 protein: CASSVVGAGGTEAFF. Here the CDR3 DNA reads TGTGCCAGCAGCGTAGTTGGGGCAGGGGGCACTGAAGCTTTCTTT. V gene TRBV9 combines with J gene TRBJ1-1, with 7 bases fitting TRBD1. V gave up 0 bases and J gave up 4 bases; unmatched junction bases: 6. Germline V lookup: CDR1 SGDLS, CDR2 YYNGEE. CDR3 size: 15 residues.

J is TRBJ1-1 and V is TRBV6-5; 8 nucleotides line up with TRBD1. The CDR3 runs to 13 residues. J lost 6 bases, V lost 2 bases, and 2 bases had no gene match. Per the germline V gene, CDR1 is MNHEY and CDR2 is SVGAGI. CDR3 amino acids: CASSYPGGSEAFF. The CDR3 DNA sequence: TGTGCCAGCAGTTACCCAGGGGGCTCTGAAGCTTTCTTT.

The J gene is TRBJ2-2, the V gene TRBV6-2 or TRBV6-3; 8 bases agree with TRBD1. V was pared by 0 bases and J by 6 bases, with 6 bases of the junction left unmatched. The CDR3 sequence is 16 residues long. CDR1 is MNHEY, CDR2 SVGEGT, per germline. In DNA form, the CDR3 reads TGTGCCAGCAGTTACTCTCCAGGGGGCGCAGCCGGGGAGCTGTTTTTT. Protein product: CASSYSPGGAAGELFF.

V gene TRBV7-9 combines with J gene TRBJ1-3; D is unclear. The CDR3 extends over 14 amino acids. V lost 5 bases and J lost 0, with 8 bases in between. Germline CDR1 reads SEHNR; CDR2 reads FQNEAQ (reference sequence). DNA of the CDR3: TGTGCCAGCAGCCCCCAGTCCTCTGGAAACACCATATATTTT. Translation: CASSPQSSGNTIYF.

This clone was recorded once. This chain uses TRBV5-1 with TRBJ1-6; 10 nucleotides match TRBD1. The CDR3 consists of 18 residues. Trimming took 4 bases from V and 6 from J; bases not matched to a gene: 13. Germline V gene lookup returns CDR1 SGHRS and CDR2 YFSETQ. CDR3 residues: CASSPQGTGVSGNSPLHF. CDR3 bases: TGCGCCAGCAGCCCACAGGGGACAGGGGTTTCTGGTAATTCACCCCTCCACTTT.

As DNA, the CDR3 is TGTGCCAGCAGTAGCGCAGTGGGCTACGAGCAGTACTTC. Its protein is CASSSAVGYEQYF. The V call is TRBV6-4, the J call TRBJ2-7; D not resolved. CDR3 length: 13 residues. Per germline, CDR1 MRHNA and CDR2 SNTAGT. The ends were cut back, 5 bases at V and 3 bases at J, with 11 bases in the middle.

The chain links TRBV11-2 to TRBJ2-1; 14 bases map to TRBD2. Trimming removed 6 bases from V and 7 bases from J; junction bases left unmatched: 8. Germline V gene data show CDR1 as SGHAT and CDR2 as FQNNGV. This CDR3 has 16 amino acids. The CDR3, as DNA: TGTGCCAGCAGGCCTGGACTAGCGGGGGGTAGGAATGAGCAGTTCTTC. Amino acid sequence: CASRPGLAGGRNEQFF. Complete variable domain (other parts from reference TRBV11-2 and TRBJ2-1): EAGVAQSPRYKIIEKRQSVAFWCNPISGHATLYWYQQILGQGPKLLIQFQNNGVVDDSQLPKDRFSAERLKGVDSTLKIQPAKLEDSAVYLCASRPGLAGGRNEQFFGPGTRLTVL.

The rearrangement links TRBV10-3 to TRBJ2-7, with TRBD2 identical over 9 bases. The V and J ends lost 6 bases and 4 bases, in that order; junction bases with no gene match: 7. Germline assignment: CDR1 ENHRY and CDR2 SYGVKD. This CDR3 is 14 amino acids long. The CDR3 loop reads CAISLRGGVYEQYF. CDR3 DNA sequence: TGTGCCATCAGCCTACGCGGGGGGGTATACGAGCAGTACTTC.

The chain has TRBV18 and TRBJ1-2; D perhaps matches TRBD1 (5 bases). V lost 2 bases to trimming and J lost 5 bases, with 9 bases between them. The CDR3 runs to 13 residues. CDR1 is KGHSH and CDR2 is LQKENI in the germline V gene. This chain's CDR3 is CASSPGQGYGYTF. For the CDR3, the DNA is TGTGCCAGCTCACCAGGGCAGGGATATGGCTACACCTTC. Supplemented by reference TRBV18 and TRBJ1-2, the full variable domain reads NAGVMQNPRHLVRRRGQEARLRCSPMKGHSHVYWYRQLPEEGLKFMVYLQKENIIDESGMPKERFSAEFPKEGPSILRIQQVVRGDSAAYFCASSPGQGYGYTFGSGTRLTVV.

The chain employs TRBV5-1 and TRBJ2-5; 8 nucleotides agree with TRBD1. J was trimmed by 5 bases and V by 4 bases; bases with no gene match: 7. The CDR3 is made up of 14 amino acids. Germline assignment: CDR1 SGHRS and CDR2 YFSETQ. For the CDR3, the DNA is TGCGCCAGCAGCCGGACAGGGTCGGGGGAGACCCAGTACTTC. It translates to CASSRTGSGETQYF.

This chain connects TRBV7-8 to TRBJ2-7; 14 bases align to TRBD2. V gave up 5 bases and J gave up 0 bases; unmatched junction bases: 6. Per germline, CDR1 SGHVS and CDR2 FQNEAQ. There are 17 residues in the CDR3. In DNA form, the CDR3 reads TGTGCCAGCAGCCGAGGACTAGCGGGGGGTGGCTCCTACGAGCAGTACTTC. Translation: CASSRGLAGGGSYEQYF.

This clone has a handful of counts. The rearrangement links TRBV11-2 to TRBJ2-7; 8 bases fit TRBD2. Germline loops: CDR1 SGHAT, CDR2 FQNNGV. This CDR3 is 16 amino acids long. The ends lost 0 bases at V and 3 bases at J; junction bases unmatched: 7. The CDR3 nucleotides read TGTGCCAGCAGCTTAGATAGTGGGACTAGGGGCTACGAGCAGTACTTC. It yields the protein CASSLDSGTRGYEQYF.

This clone has only one observation. The chain is built from TRBV7-2 and TRBJ1-4, with a weak D call TRBD1 (6 bases). CDR1 is SGHTA and CDR2 is FQGNSA in the germline V gene. The germline V and J ends were trimmed by 4 bases and 6 bases, with 12 bases remaining between them. The length of the CDR3 is 14 residues. CDR3 sequence: CASSWGGGYEKLFF. DNA of the CDR3: TGTGCCAGCAGCTGGGGAGGGGGGTATGAAAAACTGTTTTTT.

The V call is TRBV6-5, the J call TRBJ2-5, with TRBD2 identical over 11 bases. Germline CDR1 reads MNHEY; CDR2 reads SVGAGI. With V trimmed by 6 bases and J by 9 bases, 9 bases remained unmatched. This CDR3 has 14 residues. CDR3: CASRYNLAGGAQYF. In DNA form, the CDR3 reads TGTGCCAGCAGATACAATTTAGCGGGGGGGGCCCAGTACTTC.

J is TRBJ1-2 and V is TRBV2, with a possible D match to TRBD1 (6 bases). Germline-derived CDR1 and CDR2 are SNHLY and FYNNEI. Trimming removed 4 bases from V and 6 bases from J, with 15 bases in between. CDR3 length equals 14 residues. The CDR3 sequence is CASSGGQGSHGYTF. The CDR3 DNA follows: TGTGCCAGCAGTGGGGGCCAGGGGAGCCATGGCTACACCTTC.

CDR3 sequence (DNA): TGTGCCAGCAGCCCCCGGGACAGAAACAATGAGCAGTTCTTC. Protein: CASSPRDRNNEQFF. The chain is built from TRBV7-8 and TRBJ2-1, with 7 positions matching TRBD1. Germline V gives CDR1 SGHVS, CDR2 FQNEAQ. The CDR3 loop spans 14 amino acids. Trimming removed 5 bases from V and 5 bases from J; junction bases left unmatched: 6.

In this sample, this clone turned up once. The chain links TRBV28 to TRBJ2-3, with TRBD2 identical over 8 bases. The junction had 11 bases not matched to a gene; V was cut back by 3 bases and J by 9 bases. This CDR3 comprises 15 residues. CDR1 MDHEN and CDR2 SYDVKM come from the germline V gene. The CDR3 spells CASSLTSASTRTQYF. The CDR3 nucleotides are TGTGCCAGCAGTTTGACTAGCGCCTCAACACGGACGCAGTATTTT.

The chain is built from TRBV6-5 and TRBJ2-7, with a weak D call TRBD2 (5 bases). The CDR3 consists of 16 residues. The V gene lost 0 bases and the J gene lost 1 base, with 13 bases spanning the gap. Germline assignment: CDR1 MNHEY and CDR2 SVGAGI. CDR3 protein: CASSYSFGVGSYEQYF. The CDR3 region has the DNA TGTGCCAGCAGTTACTCCTTCGGGGTGGGATCCTACGAGCAGTACTTC.

This clone was seen a single time. The chain links TRBV27 to TRBJ1-1; a possible D gene is TRBD1 (6 bases). V was shortened by 6 bases and J by 3 bases, with 14 bases between the two germline ends. The CDR3 has 14 amino acids. Germline V lookup: CDR1 MNHEY, CDR2 SMNVEV (reference sequence). CDR3 protein: CASSSNRVYTEAFF. The CDR3 nucleotides read TGTGCCAGCAGCTCCAACAGGGTGTACACTGAAGCTTTCTTT.

The genes are TRBV6-5 and TRBJ1-1; tentatively, D is TRBD1 (5 bases). The CDR3 runs 13 residues. Germline CDR1 MNHEY, CDR2 SVGAGI. Trimming took 0 bases from V and 10 from J, leaving 12 bases between them. This CDR3 reads CASSYSGAVGAFF. The CDR3 DNA sequence: TGTGCCAGCAGTTACTCAGGGGCAGTGGGAGCTTTCTTT.

The chain links TRBV19 to TRBJ1-5; 7 bases are shared with TRBD1. The ends lost 8 bases at V and 6 bases at J; junction bases unmatched: 13. The CDR3 covers 15 residues. CDR1 and CDR2 from the germline V gene are LNHDA and SQIVND (reference sequence). The CDR3 region is CASPFRGTDSQPQHF. For the CDR3, the DNA is TGTGCCAGTCCCTTCAGGGGGACAGATAGTCAGCCCCAGCATTTT.

The chain employs TRBV7-2 and TRBJ2-2, with 9 bases identical to TRBD2. The CDR3 is 16 residues long. CDR1 and CDR2 (germline): SGHTA, FQGNSA. Trimming took 1 base from V and 7 from J; bases not matched to a gene: 7. The CDR3 sequence is CASSLVFSGGGGELFF. The CDR3 nucleotides are TGTGCCAGCAGCTTAGTATTTAGCGGGGGAGGCGGGGAGCTGTTTTTT.

The chain links TRBV5-1 to TRBJ2-3; 7 bases are shared with TRBD2. The germline gives CDR1 SGHRS, CDR2 YFSETQ. The V and J ends lost 4 bases and 5 bases, in that order; junction bases with no gene match: 13. There are 16 residues in the CDR3. As DNA, the CDR3 is TGCGCCAGCAGCGAGAGGGACTACCGAACCCAAGATACGCAGTATTTT. Amino acid sequence: CASSERDYRTQDTQYF.